This T cell receptor beta chain was obtained from a study of radiotherapy plus CTLA-4 blockade in lung cancer. Study context: An objective response was seen in 18% of patients, and disease control in just over 30%.

Some clones are missing from TCRdb's copy, which holds only in-frame ones; the method was immunoSEQ multiplex PCR. The sample shows roughly 32,000 clones, 60% to 75% of them seen only once. V dropped 3 bases and J dropped 0 bases, with 6 bases sitting between them. Looked up from germline, CDR1 is LNHDA and CDR2 is SQIVND (reference sequence). This CDR3 contains 15 residues. Comments on this clone: Its antigen is not known.

Findings and limits, study-wide: After radiotherapy and ipilimumab, tumor-derived clones expanded in peripheral blood.

The TCR sequence derives from a human donor with non-small cell lung cancer who had stable disease on radiotherapy plus ipilimumab. Sequenced material: peripheral blood, taken from a patient treated with radiotherapy plus ipilimumab. The chain has TRBV19 and TRBJ2-6, with D uncertain. The CDR3 nucleotides are TGTGCCAGTAGTATCAAAAGCTCTGGGGCCAACGTCCTGACTTTC. Translation gives CASSIKSSGANVLTF.